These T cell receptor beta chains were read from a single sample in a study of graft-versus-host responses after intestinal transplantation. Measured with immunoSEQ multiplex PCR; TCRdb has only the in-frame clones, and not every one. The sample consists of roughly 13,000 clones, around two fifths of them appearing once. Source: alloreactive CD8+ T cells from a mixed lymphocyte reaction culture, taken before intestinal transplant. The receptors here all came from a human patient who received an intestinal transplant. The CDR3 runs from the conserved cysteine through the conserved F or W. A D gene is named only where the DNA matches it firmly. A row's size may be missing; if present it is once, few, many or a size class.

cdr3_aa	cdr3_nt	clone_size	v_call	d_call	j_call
CAWSGGTGDGYTF	TGTGCCTGGAGTGGAGGGACAGGGGATGGCTACACCTTC	NA	TRBV30	TRBD1	TRBJ1-2
CASSLAQDGMTYEQYF	TGTGCCAGCAGCTTAGCGCAGGACGGGATGACCTACGAGCAGTACTTC	medium-sized	TRBV7-6	NA	TRBJ2-7
CASSFLTGWSDTIYF	TGTGCCAGCAGCTTCCTGACAGGGTGGTCGGACACCATATATTTT	NA	TRBV11-2	TRBD1	TRBJ1-3
CASSQGTGTGGGHEQYF	TGCGCCAGCAGCCAGGGTACCGGGACAGGGGGCGGACACGAGCAGTACTTC	few	TRBV4-3	TRBD1	TRBJ2-7
CASSLGTSGGGEQYF	TGCGCCAGCAGCTTGGGGACTAGCGGAGGGGGCGAGCAGTACTTC	NA	TRBV5-1	TRBD2	TRBJ2-7
CASSVGGRAYEQYF	TGTGCCAGCAGCGTAGGCGGCAGAGCCTACGAGCAGTACTTC	NA	TRBV9	NA	TRBJ2-7
CASSEGVSNYGYTF	TGCGCCAGCAGCGAGGGGGTATCCAACTATGGCTACACCTTC	NA	TRBV5-1	NA	TRBJ1-2
CASSMGGLDGYTF	TGTGCCAGTAGTATGGGGGGGCTCGATGGCTACACCTTC	NA	TRBV19	NA	TRBJ1-2
CASSPDRGNQPQHF	TGCGCCAGCAGCCCGGACAGGGGCAATCAGCCCCAGCATTTT	few	TRBV4-3	TRBD1	TRBJ1-5
CASSYGAAYEQYF	TGTGCCAGCAGTTACGGGGCGGCCTACGAGCAGTACTTC	NA	TRBV6-5	NA	TRBJ2-7
CASIPGLAGVGETQYF	TGTGCCAGCATTCCGGGACTAGCGGGAGTCGGAGAGACCCAGTACTTC	NA	TRBV2	TRBD2	TRBJ2-5
CAISEWAGNQPQHF	TGTGCCATCAGTGAGTGGGCAGGGAATCAGCCCCAGCATTTT	NA	TRBV10-3	NA	TRBJ1-5
CARLLSGTGVGGPYEQYF	TGTGCCAGGTTGCTTTCCGGGACAGGGGTTGGAGGACCCTACGAGCAGTACTTC	few	TRBV5-5	TRBD1	TRBJ2-7
CASSQERFTSGNTIYF	TGCGCCAGCAGCCAAGAGCGTTTCACCTCTGGAAACACCATATATTTT	NA	TRBV4-3	NA	TRBJ1-3
CASTKVRGSGNTIYF	TGTGCCAGCACTAAAGTCCGGGGATCTGGAAACACCATATATTTT	NA	TRBV6-5	NA	TRBJ1-3
CASSEGLAAYYNEQFF	TGTGCCAGCAGTGAAGGACTAGCGGCATACTACAATGAGCAGTTCTTC	NA	TRBV6-1	TRBD2	TRBJ2-1
CASSGDEAFF	TGCGCCAGCAGTGGAGATGAAGCTTTCTTT	NA	TRBV10-2	NA	TRBJ1-1
CAWIPLGGQTGELFF	TGTGCCTGGATCCCTTTAGGAGGGCAAACCGGGGAGCTGTTTTTT	NA	TRBV30	NA	TRBJ2-2
CASSQITTGAYGYTF	TGCGCCAGCAGCCAGATAACTACAGGGGCGTATGGCTACACCTTC	NA	TRBV4-1	TRBD1	TRBJ1-2
CASSLAWTDVLGSSYNEQFF	TGTGCCAGCAGCTTGGCATGGACAGACGTCCTCGGTAGCTCCTACAATGAGCAGTTCTTC	few	TRBV5-5	NA	TRBJ2-1
CASSLTTGGYEQYF	TGTGCCAGCAGTTTAACCACAGGGGGCTACGAGCAGTACTTC	few	TRBV27	TRBD1	TRBJ2-7
CASSQARTGGNEQYF	TGCGCCAGCAGCCAGGCCAGGACAGGGGGAAACGAGCAGTACTTC	NA	TRBV4-1	TRBD1	TRBJ2-7
CASSEWLPETQYF	TGTGCCAGCAGTGAATGGCTTCCTGAGACCCAGTACTTC	few	TRBV6-5	NA	TRBJ2-5
CASSLVQNEQYF	TGTGCCAGCAGCTTAGTACAGAACGAGCAGTACTTC	NA	TRBV7-9	NA	TRBJ2-7
CASSQGTWYEQFF	TGTGCCAGCAGCCAAGGGACTTGGTATGAGCAGTTCTTC	few	TRBV27	NA	TRBJ2-1
CASSYYERTGETQYF	TGTGCCAGCAGTTATTATGAGCGGACGGGGGAGACCCAGTACTTC	NA	TRBV6-5	NA	TRBJ2-5
CASSLKAEGDTQYF	TGCGCCAGCAGCCTCAAGGCCGAGGGAGATACGCAGTATTTT	NA	TRBV4-1	NA	TRBJ2-3
CASSIWTGGSNEQFF	TGTGCCAGTAGTATATGGACAGGGGGAAGCAATGAGCAGTTCTTC	NA	TRBV19	TRBD1	TRBJ2-1
CASRYRDRYYEQYF	TGTGCCAGCAGATACCGGGACAGATACTACGAGCAGTACTTC	few	TRBV6-1	TRBD1	TRBJ2-7
CANSPPWEYEQYF	TGTGCCAACTCACCACCGTGGGAGTACGAGCAATACTTC	NA	TRBV18	NA	TRBJ2-7
CASSFGTGGYEQYF	TGTGCCAGCAGCTTCGGGACAGGGGGCTACGAGCAGTACTTC	medium-sized	TRBV5-6	TRBD1	TRBJ2-7
CASSPLAGSIYEQYF	TGTGCCAGCAGCCCCCTAGCGGGAAGTATCTACGAGCAGTACTTC	NA	TRBV11-2	TRBD2	TRBJ2-7
CAWSGGAGANVLTF	TGTGCCTGGAGTGGGGGAGCTGGGGCCAACGTCCTGACTTTC	NA	TRBV30	NA	TRBJ2-6
CAGGPGRYGYTF	TGTGCCGGTGGCCCAGGGAGGTATGGCTACACCTTC	NA	TRBV30	NA	TRBJ1-2
CASSERSPYEQYF	TGTGCCAGCAGTGAACGGTCCCCCTACGAGCAGTACTTC	NA	TRBV2	NA	TRBJ2-7
CASSPTGTGGGYTF	TGTGCCAGCAGCCCGACCGGGACAGGCGGTGGCTACACCTTC	NA	TRBV27	TRBD1	TRBJ1-2
CASSSIGGVTEAFF	TGTGCCAGCAGCTCCATCGGGGGGGTAACTGAAGCTTTCTTT	NA	TRBV5-5	NA	TRBJ1-1
CASSIGGSEQYF	TGTGCCAGTAGTATCGGGGGTTCCGAGCAGTACTTC	NA	TRBV19	NA	TRBJ2-7
CASSPLPGQEPETQYF	TGTGCCAGCAGCCCATTGCCGGGACAGGAGCCGGAGACCCAGTACTTC	few	TRBV7-9	TRBD1	TRBJ2-5
CASSLVGTQEEKLFF	TGTGCCAGCAGTTTGGTGGGGACTCAAGAAGAAAAACTGTTTTTT	NA	TRBV28	NA	TRBJ1-4
CASILKRGTDTQYF	TGTGCCAGCATCTTAAAGCGGGGCACAGATACGCAGTATTTT	few	TRBV6-6	NA	TRBJ2-3
CAWSVHGPGWYTF	TGTGCCTGGAGTGTACACGGTCCAGGGTGGTACACCTTC	few	TRBV30	NA	TRBJ1-2
CASSQELSSANEQFF	TGCGCCAGCAGCCAAGAACTGTCAAGCGCCAATGAGCAGTTCTTC	few	TRBV4-1	NA	TRBJ2-1
CAWGQSNTEAFF	TGTGCCTGGGGACAATCGAACACTGAAGCTTTCTTT	few	TRBV30	NA	TRBJ1-1